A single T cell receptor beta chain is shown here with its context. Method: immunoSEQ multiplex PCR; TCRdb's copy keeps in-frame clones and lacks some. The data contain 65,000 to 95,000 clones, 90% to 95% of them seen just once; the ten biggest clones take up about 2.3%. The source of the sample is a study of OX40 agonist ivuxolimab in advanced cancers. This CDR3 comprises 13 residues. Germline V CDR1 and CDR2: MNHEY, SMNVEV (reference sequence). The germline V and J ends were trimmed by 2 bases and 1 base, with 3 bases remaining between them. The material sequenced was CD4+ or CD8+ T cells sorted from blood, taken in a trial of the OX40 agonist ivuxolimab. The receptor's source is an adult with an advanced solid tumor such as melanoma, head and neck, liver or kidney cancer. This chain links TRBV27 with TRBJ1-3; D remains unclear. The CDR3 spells CASSLASGNTIYF. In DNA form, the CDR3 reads TGTGCCAGCAGTTTAGCGTCTGGAAACACCATATATTTT.